What follows is one T cell receptor beta chain and its context. Unmatched junction bases numbered 7, after V lost 4 bases and J lost 7 bases. The CDR3 has 14 residues. Germline V CDR1 and CDR2: MNHEY, SVGAGI. PCR primers comprised 60 Vbeta and 13 Jbeta primers. Clones were read by immunoSEQ multiplex PCR, and TCRdb kept only the in-frame ones, dropping some. The data contain 120,000 to 150,000 clones, around 85% of them singletons. The source of the sample is a study of cytomegalovirus exposure and HLA in healthy donors. The source is a female donor in good health and CMV-seronegative. Specimen: PBMCs. The genes are TRBV6-5 and TRBJ1-2; 9 bases fit TRBD1. The CDR3, as DNA: TGTGCCAGCAGTTTGGACAGGGGCGTTGGTGGCTACACCTTC. This codes for CASSLDRGVGGYTF.